This T cell receptor (beta chain) was captured by sequencing in a study of T-cell memory formation after mild COVID-19 (dated by TCRdb to about 2021). About the full investigation: TCR sequence clusters from the two donors were largely donor specific. The cohort comprised two young, previously healthy adult volunteers, one female and one male. T-cell clones expanding and contracting after mild COVID-19 in two donors were tracked by longitudinal TCRalpha and TCRbeta repertoire sequencing.

The germline V gene sets CDR1 to SGHVS and CDR2 to FQNEAQ. V is reduced by 1 base and J by 3 bases, leaving a spacing of 10 bases between them. From cysteine to phenylalanine, the CDR3 is 15 amino acids long. Only the CDR3 region is kept as DNA, spanning 45 bases read in frame from base 1. What the study reported, not specific to this receptor: Balanced CD4/CD8 phenotypes were observed for clones contracting from day 15 to 85, whereas a bias towards CD4+ was observed for a second wave of clones expanding from day 15 to 37. Contracting CD4+ clones appeared mostly in the CM and EM memory subsets, whereas CD8+ clones were enriched in EMRA. The study included only a couple of mild cases, and larger cohorts that include severe cases with pre-infection samples were judged to be necessary. Some responding clones were found in pre-infection memory, which suggests that pre-existing cross-reactive memory T cells took part in the SARS-CoV-2 response. SARS-CoV-2 specificity was not confirmed for the second-wave clones peaking on day 37.

PBMCs were isolated by Ficoll-Paque density gradient centrifugation. Worth noting for this clonotype: Which antigen it targets is not known. No base qualities exist here, and no much larger clone lies one base off it.

Sequencing used an Illumina NovaSeq 6000. TCRalpha and TCRbeta cDNA libraries were built by 5'RACE with constant-segment primers, adding sample barcodes and unique molecular identifiers. Trizol reagent was used to extract RNA from every sample. Libraries were amplified in two PCR steps, with a second sample barcode and Illumina TruSeq adapters added in the second step. Libraries were sequenced on an Illumina NovaSeq with 2 x 150 bp paired-end reads. As for how the authors treated the data: The reads were demultiplexed and collapsed into UMI-guided consensus sequences using migec v1.2.7. With mixcr v2.1.11, UMI consensuses were aligned to TRA and TRB V and J templates and assembled into clonotypes. Clonotypes were classified as expanded or contracted when called significant by both edgeR and NoisET, with noise models trained on biological replicates. For edgeR calls, the thresholds were a false discovery rate-adjusted p below 0.01 and a log2 fold-change of 1. PCA with hierarchical clustering of max-normalized trajectories of the 1000 most abundant clonotypes was used as exploratory dynamics analysis. Separately sequenced CD4+ and CD8+ repertoires were used to assign a CD4 or CD8 phenotype to each responding clone. TCRdb applied fastp at Q25 and MiXCR to the public reads, then kept only in-frame beta chains. Each entry merges the rows of one CDR3 protein and shows their most common DNA and genes. TCRdb, not the authors, supplied the V and J calls. This sample has 30,000 to 35,000 distinct CDR3 sequences in its table, and under 8% of those were observed once. Of the sample, under 30% is held by the ten largest clones.

The rearrangement combines TRBV7-8 with TRBJ2-1, with TRBD2 tentatively as D gene (6 bases match). The sequence came from a man aged 18 to 30 who had mild COVID-19 (a few samples of this study predate the infection). The sample titles of this study are shuffled in the database, so cell type and time point are left out; the donor was told from shared clones. Sequenced material: PBMCs or a T cell subset sorted from them (not recorded which). The CDR3 sequence is CASSLDGSGYNEQFF. The DNA is as follows: TGTGCCAGCAGCTTAGACGGTAGCGGCTACAATGAGCAGTTCTTC.